Shown below are 9 T cell receptor beta chains from a single sample sequenced in a study of CD8+ T cells in alopecia areata. cDNA prepared by RNA extraction and subsequent reverse transcription served as the template for sequencing. The method was immunoSEQ multiplex PCR; TCRdb's version includes in-frame clones alone and lacks a portion of them. The sample yields 200,000 to 250,000 clones, around three fifths seen once. The source material was CD4+ T cells sorted from blood, sampled at week 0. All receptors come from a human donor with alopecia areata.

V usage is TRBV14 and J usage is TRBJ2-7, with 8 bases identical to TRBD2. The CDR3 covers 16 residues. J gave up 3 bases and V 1 base, and 8 bases lay outside the gene matches. Germline CDR1 SGHDN, CDR2 FVKESK. Here the CDR3 DNA reads TGTGCCAGCAGCCAAGTGTCGGGAGGGCCGAGCTACGAGCAGTACTTC. Translation: CASSQVSGGPSYEQYF.

The J gene is TRBJ1-6, the V gene TRBV27; 7 nucleotides agree with TRBD1. Trimming at V came to 7 bases and at J to 6 bases, leaving 3 bases not matched to a gene. In germline, CDR1 is MNHEY, CDR2 SMNVEV (reference sequence). CDR3 length: 13 residues. CDR3 sequence (DNA): TGTGCCAGCAAGGACAGGATTAATTCACCCCTCCACTTT. Its translation: CASKDRINSPLHF.

The V call is TRBV30, the J call TRBJ1-5; D perhaps matches TRBD1 (6 bases). The CDR3 is 13 residues long. Germline V gene lookup returns CDR1 GTSNPN and CDR2 SVGIG (reference sequence). V gave up 2 bases and J gave up 5 bases, with 10 bases separating them. Here the CDR3 DNA reads TGTGCCTGGAGTAGACAGGCCGATCAGCCCCAGCATTTT. Residues: CAWSRQADQPQHF.

The V and J genes are TRBV11-1 and TRBJ2-1, with D uncertain. The V end was cut by 6 bases, the J end by 0 bases, with 9 bases between. Germline V CDR1 and CDR2: SGHAT, FQDESV (reference sequence). The CDR3 is 14 residues long. The CDR3 here is CASSTVSSYNEQFF. In nucleotides, the CDR3 is TGTGCCAGCAGTACCGTGAGCTCCTACAATGAGCAGTTCTTC. Drawing the rest from reference TRBV11-1 and TRBJ2-1, the complete variable domain is EAEVAQSPRYKITEKSQAVAFWCDPISGHATLYWYRQILGQGPELLVQFQDESVVDDSQLPKDRFSAERLKGVDSTLKIQPAELGDSAMYLCASSTVSSYNEQFFGPGTRLTVL.

This clone was observed a few times. V gene TRBV30 combines with J gene TRBJ2-7; D not certain. Trimming stripped 3 bases from V and 2 bases from J, with 14 bases between. The CDR3 is 14 amino acids. Germline lookup yields CDR1 GTSNPN and CDR2 SVGIG (reference sequence). The chain's CDR3 is CAWSRAPGAYEQYF. The CDR3 region has the DNA TGTGCCTGGAGCCGGGCCCCAGGCGCCTACGAGCAGTACTTC.

The gene calls are TRBV30 and TRBJ2-7; possible D gene TRBD2, 5 bases. Per germline, CDR1 GTSNPN and CDR2 SVGIG (reference sequence). CDR3 length: 16 amino acids. CDR3 region: CAYGPPRTVGSYEQYF. The CDR3 DNA reads TGTGCTTATGGACCCCCGAGGACTGTGGGGTCCTACGAGCAGTACTTC.

Here the CDR3 reads CASSPATAHGYTF. DNA for the CDR3: TGTGCCAGTAGTCCAGCTACGGCCCATGGCTACACCTTC. The chain links TRBV19 to TRBJ1-2; D is uncertain. Trimming shortened V by 5 bases and J by 6 bases, and 13 bases separated the two germline ends. The germline V gene has CDR1 LNHDA and CDR2 SQIVND (reference sequence). This CDR3 is built from 13 residues.

To note about this clone: This same CDR3 is encoded by further DNA sequences in the sample. This chain uses TRBV9 with TRBJ1-2; the D gene is possibly TRBD1 (5 bases). Germline CDR1 and CDR2: SGDLS and YYNGEE. This CDR3 region has 14 residues. V shed 4 bases and J shed 4 bases, with 14 bases lying between them. CDR3 region: CASSPRGDGYGYTF. CDR3 DNA: TGTGCCAGCAGCCCCCGGGGGGATGGCTATGGCTACACCTTC.

This chain connects TRBV29-1 to TRBJ2-7, with TRBD1 as a possible D gene (6 bases). Germline lookup yields CDR1 SQVTM and CDR2 ANQGSEA. V was trimmed by 7 bases and J by 7 bases, leaving 20 bases between them. CDR3 length: 13 amino acids. For the CDR3, the DNA is TGCAGCGCACTCAGGGAGTGGCAGGGGGAGCAGTACTTC. As protein: CSALREWQGEQYF.